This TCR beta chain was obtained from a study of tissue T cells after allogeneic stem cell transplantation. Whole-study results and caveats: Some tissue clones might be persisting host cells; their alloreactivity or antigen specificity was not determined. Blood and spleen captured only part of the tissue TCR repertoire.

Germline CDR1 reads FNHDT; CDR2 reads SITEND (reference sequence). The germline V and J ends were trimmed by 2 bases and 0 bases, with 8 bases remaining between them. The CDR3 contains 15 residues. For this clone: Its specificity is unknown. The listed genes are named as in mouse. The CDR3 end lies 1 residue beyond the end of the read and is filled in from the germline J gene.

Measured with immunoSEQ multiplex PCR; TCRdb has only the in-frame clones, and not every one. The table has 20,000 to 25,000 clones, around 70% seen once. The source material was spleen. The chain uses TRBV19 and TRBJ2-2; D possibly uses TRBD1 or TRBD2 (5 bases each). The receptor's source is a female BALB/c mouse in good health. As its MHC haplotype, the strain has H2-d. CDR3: CASSIRGTNTGQLYF. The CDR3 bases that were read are TGTGCCAGCAGTATCCGGGGGACAAACACCGGGCAGCTCTAC.